Listed below are T cell receptor beta chains from one sample, sequenced in a study of cytotoxic CD8 clonotypes in ibrutinib-treated CLL. TCRdb's table, derived via immunoSEQ multiplex PCR, lists solely in-frame clones and lacks some. The sample shows about 74,000 clones, approximately 80% of them seen only once. Sequenced material: PBMCs, taken at disease progression, from a patient treated with ibrutinib. Source of these receptors: a human donor with chronic lymphocytic leukemia. The CDR3 runs from the conserved cysteine through the conserved F or W. Fields, in order: J gene, D gene, clone size, V gene, CDR3 DNA, CDR3 protein. D genes are given only for firm matches. A clone size is listed for some rows: how often the clone was seen (once, few, many), or a class if it is expanded.

TRBJ2-7	-	-	TRBV27	TGTGCCAGCAGTTTGGGGGGGCCGTCTCCACCCCACGAGCAGTACTTC	CASSLGGPSPPHEQYF
TRBJ2-1	TRBD2	-	TRBV7-2	TGTGCCAGCAGCCCCCCCGGGGGGGTCTACAATGAGCAGTTCTTC	CASSPPGGVYNEQFF
TRBJ2-2	-	-	TRBV12-5	TGTGCTAGTGGCTTCCCGGTTTTAGACACCGGGGAGCTGTTTTTT	CASGFPVLDTGELFF
TRBJ1-5	TRBD1	-	TRBV15	TGTGCCACCAGCAGAGATCTGGGGACAGGCAATCAGCCCCAGCATTTT	CATSRDLGTGNQPQHF
TRBJ2-5	-	-	TRBV29-1	TGCAGCGTTAGCGGCGGCGGAGAGACCCAGTACTTC	CSVSGGGETQYF
TRBJ2-7	-	-	TRBV13	TGTGCCAGCAGCTTGCGTCGGGAGCAGTACTTC	CASSLRREQYF
TRBJ2-2	-	-	TRBV9	TGTGCCAGCAGCGTAGCGTACGACGGGGAGCTGTTTTTT	CASSVAYDGELFF
TRBJ1-2	-	-	TRBV20-1	TGCAGTGGGGATGCGTCATATGGCTACACCTTC	CSGDASYGYTF
TRBJ1-4	TRBD1	-	TRBV29-1	TGCAGCGCAGGAGGACAGGGGATTGCAACTAATGAAAAACTGTTTTTT	CSAGGQGIATNEKLFF
TRBJ2-7	-	-	TRBV9	TGTGCCAGCTCGACAGCAGATGACGAGCAGTACTTC	CASSTADDEQYF
TRBJ1-1	-	few	TRBV28	TGTGCCAGCAGCCCGCCGGGGGGTCAAGCTTTCTTT	CASSPPGGQAFF
TRBJ2-5	TRBD2	-	TRBV7-9	TGTGCCAGCAGCCCAGGACTAGCCCAAGAGACCCAGTACTTC	CASSPGLAQETQYF
TRBJ1-2	TRBD1	-	TRBV7-9	TGTGCCAGCAGCTTCTCTCTTACACTGACAGGGGGCCTTCACTATGGCTACACCTTC	CASSFSLTLTGGLHYGYTF
TRBJ1-2	-	few	TRBV19	TGTGCCAGTAGTATCGATAGCCAGTTCTATGGCTACACCTTC	CASSIDSQFYGYTF
TRBJ1-4	-	-	TRBV27	TGTGCCAGCAGGAGGGTAGGAGAAAAACTGTTTTTT	CASRRVGEKLFF
TRBJ1-1	-	-	TRBV19	TGTGCCAGTAGTATGGGACCCTTTCGTAACACTGAAGCTTTCTTT	CASSMGPFRNTEAFF
TRBJ2-7	-	many	TRBV2	TGTGCCAGCTCCGGGGCCATCAGCTCCTACGAGCAGTACTTC	CASSGAISSYEQYF
TRBJ1-1	TRBD1	-	TRBV11-3	TGTGCCAGCAGACGACAGGGGGCAAGTACTGAAGCTTTCTTT	CASRRQGASTEAFF
TRBJ2-2	TRBD2	-	TRBV5-1	TGCGCCAGCAGCTGGGGTATCCGTGGCGGGAGCGGGGAGCTGTTTTTT	CASSWGIRGGSGELFF
TRBJ2-7	TRBD2	-	TRBV5-1	TGCGCCAGCAGCCTGGGACTAGCAGGCGAGCAGTACTTC	CASSLGLAGEQYF
TRBJ2-3	TRBD1	few	TRBV5-6	TGTGCCAGCAGCCTGAGGACAGGGTCGACAGATACGCAGTATTTT	CASSLRTGSTDTQYF
TRBJ2-2	-	-	TRBV11-2	TGTGCCAGCAGCTTAGGGGTCACCGGGGAGCTGTTTTTT	CASSLGVTGELFF
TRBJ1-3	-	-	TRBV5-1	TGCGCCAGCATAGTTTGGTCCTCTGGAAACACCATATATTTT	CASIVWSSGNTIYF
TRBJ1-1	-	once	TRBV27	TGTGCCAGCAGTTTATCGATATCTGCCGGGAAAACTGAAGCTTTCTTT	CASSLSISAGKTEAFF
TRBJ2-1	TRBD2	-	TRBV4-2	TGTGCCAGCAGCCAAGCCTTGTATAGCGGGATCAAGTACAATGAGCAGTTCTTC	CASSQALYSGIKYNEQFF
TRBJ2-3	TRBD2	-	TRBV6-4	TGTGCCAGCAGTGGGGGGGGTGATACGCAGTATTTT	CASSGGGDTQYF
TRBJ2-2	TRBD2	-	TRBV11-3	TGTGCCAGCAGCCCCGGGACTAGCCCCACCGGGGAGCTGTTTTTT	CASSPGTSPTGELFF
TRBJ2-7	TRBD1	-	TRBV27	TGTGCCAGCAGTTCGAACAGGGGGCGAGGGGAGCAGTACTTC	CASSSNRGRGEQYF
TRBJ2-7	-	-	TRBV10-1	TGCGCCAGCAGTGAGGTGAACTCCTACGAGCAGTACTTC	CASSEVNSYEQYF
TRBJ1-1	-	few	TRBV6-1	TGTGCCAGCAGTGAAGTTTTAGGACGTGGTTTGAACACTGAAGCTTTCTTT	CASSEVLGRGLNTEAFF
TRBJ2-1	-	-	TRBV5-1	TGCGCCAGCAGCTTGGATTCAGGGCTATACAATGAGCAGTTCTTC	CASSLDSGLYNEQFF
TRBJ2-1	-	once	TRBV28	TGTGCCAGCAGTTTGGGGGGGCCCCACAATGAGCAGTTCTTC	CASSLGGPHNEQFF
TRBJ1-2	TRBD1	-	TRBV27	TGTGCCAGCAGTTTCTACGGGACAGGGGGCAACTATGGCTACACCTTC	CASSFYGTGGNYGYTF
TRBJ1-2	TRBD1	-	TRBV18	TGTGCCAGCTCACCACCGAAGACAGGGGGCGCATCGTCTGGCTACACCTTC	CASSPPKTGGASSGYTF
TRBJ2-3	TRBD2	-	TRBV5-1	TGCGCCAGCAGCTGGACAGGACTAGCGGGGACTTCCACAGATACGCAGTATTTT	CASSWTGLAGTSTDTQYF
TRBJ2-1	-	-	TRBV7-7	TGTGCCAGCAGCCCGACAGAGTACAATGAGCAGTTCTTC	CASSPTEYNEQFF
TRBJ2-7	TRBD2	-	TRBV19	TGTGCCAGTAGTACCTCATTTAGCGGGACCTCCTACGAGCAGTACTTC	CASSTSFSGTSYEQYF
TRBJ2-5	TRBD2	-	TRBV2	TGTGCCAGCAGGACTCTAGCGGGGGGGCGGGAGACCCAGTACTTC	CASRTLAGGRETQYF
TRBJ2-7	TRBD2	-	TRBV13	TGTGCCAGCAGTTCCGGGAAGCGGGGACCGAAGAGAATCACCTACGAGCAGTACTTC	CASSSGKRGPKRITYEQYF
TRBJ2-5	TRBD2	-	TRBV5-1	TGCGCCAGCAGCCCACGTGCTAGCGGGCCCCAAGAGACCCAGTACTTC	CASSPRASGPQETQYF
TRBJ1-5	-	once	TRBV27	TGTGCCAGCAGCGTCCTGGGGGGCAATCAGCCCCAGCATTTT	CASSVLGGNQPQHF
TRBJ1-2	-	-	TRBV10-3	TGTGCCATCAGTGACCACGATGGGTCTAATGGCTACACCTTC	CAISDHDGSNGYTF
TRBJ1-2	-	-	TRBV27	TGTGCCAGCAGACCGACGGGGATCTATGGCTACACCTTC	CASRPTGIYGYTF
TRBJ1-1	-	-	TRBV29-1	TGCAGCGTTGAGGAGAGCAGGGGCACTGAAGCTTTCTTT	CSVEESRGTEAFF
TRBJ1-2	TRBD1	-	TRBV27	TGTGCCAGCAGTTTGGGATCGACAGGGAACTATGGCTACACCTTC	CASSLGSTGNYGYTF
TRBJ2-2	-	-	TRBV7-6	TGTGCCAGCAGTCGAGTTCGAGCCGAGAACACCGGGGAGCTGTTTTTT	CASSRVRAENTGELFF
TRBJ1-6	-	once	TRBV6-5	TGTGCCAGCAGTTACTCTCATAATTCACCCCTCCACTTT	CASSYSHNSPLHF
TRBJ1-4	-	-	TRBV28	TGTGCCAGCAGTCCCGGGACGGTTTCTAGTGAAAAACTGTTTTTT	CASSPGTVSSEKLFF
TRBJ2-7	-	-	TRBV7-8	TGTGCCAGCGGGAAAGCCTACGAGCAGTACTTC	CASGKAYEQYF
TRBJ2-1	-	-	TRBV6-5	TGTGCCAGCAGTTTCCAGGGTAACAATGAGCAGTTCTTC	CASSFQGNNEQFF
TRBJ1-2	-	-	TRBV5-1	TGCGCCAGCAGCTTGGGCGGGGAGACAGGCTATGGCTACACCTTC	CASSLGGETGYGYTF
TRBJ1-2	TRBD1	few	TRBV30	TGTGCCTGGAGTGTACGATCAGGGGGCTATGGCTACACCTTC	CAWSVRSGGYGYTF
TRBJ1-4	-	-	TRBV18	TGTGCCAGCTCACCTCCTCAGGGGCGGATTAATGAAAAACTGTTTTTT	CASSPPQGRINEKLFF
TRBJ1-2	-	-	TRBV9	TGTGCCAGCAGCGTAGCTCCGGACAGTAACTATGGCTACACCTTC	CASSVAPDSNYGYTF
TRBJ2-5	-	-	TRBV7-7	TGTGCCAGCAGCTTAGGACGGGCTACTGGGACCCAGTACTTC	CASSLGRATGTQYF
TRBJ1-5	-	-	TRBV4-2	TGTGCCAGCAGCCTCCTAGTTAATAGCAATCAGCCCCAGCATTTT	CASSLLVNSNQPQHF
TRBJ2-3	-	-	TRBV10-3	TGTGCCTCCAGTAGGGGGAGGGGCACAGATACGCAGTATTTT	CASSRGRGTDTQYF
TRBJ2-7	-	-	TRBV18	TGTGCCAGCTCCCCCCCAGGGGCTCGTTTCTACGAGCAGTACTTC	CASSPPGARFYEQYF
TRBJ2-3	TRBD2	-	TRBV5-1	TGCGCCAGCAGCTCGTGGCGGGAGGGCACAGATACGCAGTATTTT	CASSSWREGTDTQYF